A single sample gave rise to the 15 T cell receptor beta chains below, sequenced in a study of T cell changes during pregnancy in multiple sclerosis. Sequencing was performed with immunoSEQ multiplex PCR; in TCRdb, only in-frame clones are kept and a portion is missing. The data contain 69,000 or so clones, around nine tenths of them singletons. Here the sequenced sample was CD4+ T cells from peripheral blood mononuclear cells, taken in the third trimester of pregnancy. The receptors stem from a female donor in good health, enrolled as a control in a pregnancy study.

The genes are TRBV9 and TRBJ2-6, with 13 bases matching TRBD2. CDR3 size: 20 residues. CDR1 SGDLS and CDR2 YYNGEE come from the germline V gene. The trim removed 3 bases at V and 1 base at J, leaving 10 bases unmatched. CDR3 in amino acids: CASSATHLLAGGSGANVLTF. The CDR3 bases are TGTGCCAGCAGCGCTACCCACTTACTAGCGGGGGGGTCTGGGGCCAACGTCCTGACTTTC.

The rearrangement uses TRBV7-9 and TRBJ1-2; no reliable D call. Germline V gene data show CDR1 as SEHNR and CDR2 as FQNEAQ (reference sequence). The CDR3 extends over 14 amino acids. V lost 1 base and J lost 4, with 10 bases in between. CDR3 in amino acids: CASSLVSDTYGYTF. DNA of the CDR3: TGTGCCAGCAGCTTAGTGTCTGACACCTATGGCTACACCTTC.

The chain recombines TRBV27 with TRBJ1-2; D is undetermined. There are 13 residues in the CDR3. Germline CDR1 reads MNHEY; CDR2 reads SMNVEV (reference sequence). The V end lost 5 bases, the J end lost 4 bases, and 11 bases lay between the germline ends. The CDR3 here is CASSPDLSYGYTF. The CDR3, as DNA: TGTGCCAGCAGTCCGGACTTGAGCTATGGCTACACCTTC.

This chain's CDR3 is CASSYDTQGLYGYTF. In DNA form, the CDR3 reads TGTGCCAGCAGTTACGACACCCAGGGGCTCTATGGCTACACCTTC. The chain uses TRBV6-5 and TRBJ1-2; maybe TRBD1 (6 bases). This CDR3 is built from 15 residues. In germline, CDR1 is MNHEY, CDR2 SVGAGI. Deletions cut 2 bases from V and 4 bases from J, with 14 bases between.

This chain links TRBV30 with TRBJ1-6; D unresolved. The V and J ends lost 1 base and 9 bases respectively, with 22 bases between them. This CDR3 has 17 residues. Germline V gene lookup returns CDR1 GTSNPN and CDR2 SVGIG (reference sequence). The CDR3 DNA sequence: TGTGCCTGGAGTGGGGCACTTACTCGAGAAAGTAGTTCACCCCTCCACTTT. Its protein product is CAWSGALTRESSSPLHF.

V gene TRBV9 combines with J gene TRBJ1-3; the D gene is possibly TRBD1 (6 bases). This CDR3 comprises 19 residues. Germline V gives CDR1 SGDLS, CDR2 YYNGEE. V lost 4 bases and J 1 base, leaving 24 bases between the germline ends. The CDR3 sequence: CASSPHSSLRGFSGNTIYF. CDR3 DNA sequence: TGTGCCAGCAGCCCTCACTCCTCTTTAAGGGGGTTTTCTGGAAACACCATATATTTT.

The rearrangement links TRBV7-6 to TRBJ1-1, with 10 nucleotides matching TRBD1. Trimming cost V 4 bases and J 3 bases; bases outside gene matches: 5. Looked up from germline, CDR1 is SGHVS and CDR2 is FNYEAQ. The CDR3 length is 15 residues. The chain's CDR3 is CASSSATGGYTEAFF. CDR3 bases: TGTGCCAGCAGCTCTGCGACAGGGGGCTACACTGAAGCTTTCTTT. The full variable domain, rest sourced from reference TRBV7-6 and TRBJ1-1, is GAGVSQSPRYKVTKRGQDVALRCDPISGHVSLYWYRQALGQGPEFLTYFNYEAQQDKSGLPNDRFSAERPEGSISTLTIQRTEQRDSAMYRCASSSATGGYTEAFFGQGTRLTVV.

The gene calls are TRBV5-1 and TRBJ2-7, with D possibly being TRBD1 (5 bases). Trimming took off 4 bases at V and 4 bases at J, with 9 bases between the two ends. CDR3 length: 12 residues. Germline loops: CDR1 SGHRS, CDR2 YFSETQ. The CDR3 sequence is CASSLTDYEQYF. The CDR3 DNA follows: TGCGCCAGCAGCCTGACAGATTACGAGCAGTACTTC.

The chain recombines TRBV7-3 with TRBJ2-7; D might be TRBD2 (6 bases). V shed 2 bases and J shed 4 bases, with 9 bases lying between them. This CDR3 has 13 amino acids. The germline gives CDR1 SGHTA, CDR2 FQGTGA. As DNA, the CDR3 is TGTGCCAGCAGCTTAGCGGGGAGGTACGAGCAGTACTTC. Translated, it gives CASSLAGRYEQYF.

This chain connects TRBV25-1 to TRBJ2-5; D is uncertain. The CDR3 has 14 amino acids. V was shortened by 2 bases and J by 5 bases, with 12 bases between the two germline ends. Germline lookup yields CDR1 MGHDK and CDR2 SYGVNS. CDR3 in amino acids: CASSEAVVRETQYF. The CDR3 region has the DNA TGTGCCAGCAGTGAAGCGGTGGTGAGGGAGACCCAGTACTTC.

The CDR3 protein is CASSPNRGGDGYTF. The CDR3 region has the DNA TGTGCCAGCAGCCCAAACAGGGGTGGGGATGGCTACACCTTC. The gene calls are TRBV7-9 and TRBJ1-2; 7 nucleotides line up with TRBD1. Germline-derived CDR1 and CDR2 are SEHNR and FQNEAQ (reference sequence). Germline trimming cut 5 bases from V and 6 bases from J; bases unmatched to any gene: 9. This CDR3 region has 14 residues.

CDR3 residues: CASSKGQGPQETQYF. The CDR3 coding sequence is TGCGCCAGCAGTAAAGGACAGGGCCCCCAAGAGACCCAGTACTTC. The rearrangement links TRBV5-1 to TRBJ2-5; 8 bases fit TRBD1. This CDR3 has 15 residues. Unmatched junction bases numbered 7, after V lost 5 bases and J lost 1 base. The germline gives CDR1 SGHRS, CDR2 YFSETQ. The full variable domain, completed using reference TRBV5-1 and TRBJ2-5, is KAGVTQTPRYLIKTRGQQVTLSCSPISGHRSVSWYQQTPGQGLQFLFEYFSETQRNKGNFPGRFSGRQFSNSRSEMNVSTLELGDSALYLCASSKGQGPQETQYFGPGTRLLVL.

The V gene is TRBV7-8, the J gene TRBJ2-5; a weak D match, TRBD2 (6 bases). The CDR3 is 13 residues long. The germline gives CDR1 SGHVS, CDR2 FQNEAQ. Trimming took off 1 base at V and 3 bases at J, with 6 bases between the two ends. CDR3 sequence reads: CASSLGGEETQYF. In DNA, the CDR3 is TGTGCCAGCAGCTTAGGGGGGGAAGAGACCCAGTACTTC.

The chain has TRBV9 and TRBJ1-2, with TRBD1 identical over 7 bases. The V gene's germline CDR1 is SGDLS and CDR2 YYNGEE. V lost 3 bases to trimming and J lost 0 bases; unmatched junction nucleotides: 2. The CDR3 sequence is 14 residues long. The CDR3 DNA reads as TGTGCCAGCAGCGGACAGGGAACTAACTATGGCTACACCTTC. Residues: CASSGQGTNYGYTF.

The chain recombines TRBV14 with TRBJ1-1; the D gene is possibly TRBD1 (6 bases). Trimming left V 0 bases short and J 9 bases short, with 11 bases between. In germline, CDR1 is SGHDN, CDR2 FVKESK. This CDR3 comprises 13 residues. In DNA form, the CDR3 reads TGTGCCAGCAGCCAAGAAGGGGGTCGACAAGCTTTCTTT. Residues: CASSQEGGRQAFF.